These 4 T cell receptor beta chains share one sample of origin, sequenced in a study of cytomegalovirus exposure and HLA in healthy donors. The PCR made use of 60 Vbeta and 13 Jbeta primers. The table came from immunoSEQ multiplex PCR; TCRdb's copy has only in-frame clones and leaves some out. The sample consists of some 150,000 clones, roughly 77% of them appearing once. The sequencing sample was made of PBMCs. These receptor sequences come from a man aged 40-50 years in good health and CMV-seronegative.

The rearrangement joins TRBV7-3 to TRBJ2-7; TRBD1 matches 11 bases. The CDR3 runs 15 residues. V lost 5 bases and J lost 3; bases outside the gene matches: 6. Germline CDR1 reads SGHTA; CDR2 reads FQGTGA. The CDR3 is CASSPSGTGGYEQYF. As DNA, the CDR3 is TGTGCCAGCAGCCCCTCCGGGACAGGGGGCTACGAGCAGTACTTC.

The rearrangement joins TRBV7-3 to TRBJ2-3, with no clear D. V was clipped by 7 bases and J by 3 bases, with 14 bases between them. Germline-derived CDR1 and CDR2 are SGHTA and FQGTGA. The CDR3 is made up of 14 amino acids. The CDR3 DNA follows: TGTGCCAGCAAGTTTCAGGCCCCAACAGATACGCAGTATTTT. Protein product: CASKFQAPTDTQYF.

The chain carries TRBV28 and TRBJ1-1; 8 bases agree with TRBD1. CDR1 and CDR2 (germline): MDHEN, SYDVKM. The trim removed 7 bases at V and 1 base at J, leaving 14 bases unmatched. This CDR3 has 17 amino acids. Here the CDR3 reads CASTLSQGARRNTEAFF. CDR3 bases: TGTGCCAGCACCTTATCCCAGGGGGCACGTCGGAACACTGAAGCTTTCTTT.

J is TRBJ1-6 and V is TRBV5-6, with TRBD1 identical over 7 bases. This CDR3 has 15 residues. Germline trimming cut 2 bases from V and 9 bases from J; bases unmatched to any gene: 8. Looked up from germline, CDR1 is SGHDT and CDR2 is YYEEEE. CDR3: CASSFRGRGSSPLHF. The CDR3 DNA follows: TGTGCCAGCAGCTTTAGAGGCAGGGGGTCTTCACCCCTCCACTTT. The whole variable domain, remainder taken from reference TRBV5-6 and TRBJ1-6, is DAGVTQSPTHLIKTRGQQVTLRCSPKSGHDTVSWYQQALGQGPQFIFQYYEEEERQRGNFPDRFSGHQFPNYSSELNVNALLLGDSALYLCASSFRGRGSSPLHFGNGTRLTVT.